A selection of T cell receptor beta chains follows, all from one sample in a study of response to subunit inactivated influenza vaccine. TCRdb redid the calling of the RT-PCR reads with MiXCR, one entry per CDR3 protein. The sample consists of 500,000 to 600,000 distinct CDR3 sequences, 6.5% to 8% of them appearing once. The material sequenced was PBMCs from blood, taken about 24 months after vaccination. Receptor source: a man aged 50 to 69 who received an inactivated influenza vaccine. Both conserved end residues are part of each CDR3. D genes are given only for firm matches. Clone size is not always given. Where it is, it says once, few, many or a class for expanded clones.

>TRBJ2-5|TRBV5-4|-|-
CASSPYRQTGSQYF
TGTGCCAGCAGCCCCTACCGGCAAACAGGGTCCCAGTACTTC
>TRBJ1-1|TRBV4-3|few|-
CASSQGGGVGEAFF
TGCGCCAGCAGCCAGGGGGGGGGAGTAGGAGAAGCTTTCTTT
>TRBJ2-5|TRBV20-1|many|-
CSARRGEETQYF
TGCAGTGCTAGGAGGGGCGAAGAGACCCAGTACTTC
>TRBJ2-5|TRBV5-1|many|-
CASSSDRRQETQYF
TGCGCCAGCAGCTCCGACAGGCGCCAAGAGACCCAGTACTTC
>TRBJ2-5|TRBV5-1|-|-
CASRRGGQETQYF
TGCGCCAGCAGGAGGGGGGGCCAAGAGACCCAGTACTTC
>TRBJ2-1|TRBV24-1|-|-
CATSERDFVPHEQFF
TGTGCCACCAGTGAGCGGGATTTTGTCCCCCATGAGCAGTTCTTC
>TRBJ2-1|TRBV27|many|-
CASSFLGGEQFF
TGTGCCAGCAGTTTCCTAGGAGGGGAGCAGTTCTTC
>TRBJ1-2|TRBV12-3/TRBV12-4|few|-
CASSLTFSGYTF
TGTGCCAGCAGCCTGACATTCTCTGGCTACACCTTC
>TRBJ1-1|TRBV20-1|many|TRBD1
CSALGLRGPEAFF
TGCAGTGCGCTTGGACTCAGGGGGCCTGAAGCTTTCTTT
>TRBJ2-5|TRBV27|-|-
CASRVDRRMETQYF
TGTGCCAGCAGAGTCGACAGAAGGATGGAGACCCAGTACTTC
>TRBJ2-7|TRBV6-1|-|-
CASMNRYEQYF
TGTGCCAGCATGAACCGGTACGAGCAGTACTTC
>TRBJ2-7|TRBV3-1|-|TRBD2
CASSRGAAGAYEQYF
TGTGCCAGCAGCCGTGGAGCAGCGGGAGCCTACGAGCAGTACTTC
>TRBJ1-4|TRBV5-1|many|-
CASSFDHAVANEKLFF
TGCGCCAGCAGCTTCGATCATGCGGTGGCTAATGAAAAACTGTTTTTT
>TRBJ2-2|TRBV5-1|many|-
CASTLTESNTGELFF
TGCGCCAGCACCTTGACGGAGTCGAACACCGGGGAGCTGTTTTTT
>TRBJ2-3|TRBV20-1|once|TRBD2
CSARQLAGGTDTQYF
TGCAGTGCTAGACAACTAGCGGGGGGGACAGATACGCAGTATTTT
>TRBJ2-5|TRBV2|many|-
CASSVGVETQYF
TGTGCCAGCAGTGTAGGGGTAGAGACCCAGTACTTC
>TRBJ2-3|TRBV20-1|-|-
CSARGVPASPDTQYF
TGCAGTGCTAGAGGGGTTCCTGCAAGTCCAGATACGCAGTATTTT
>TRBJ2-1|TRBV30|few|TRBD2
CAWRPAGLQKQFF
TGTGCCTGGAGGCCAGCGGGGCTGCAAAAGCAGTTCTTC
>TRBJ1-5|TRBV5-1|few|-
CASSLGPAYNQPQHF
TGCGCCAGCAGCTTGGGACCGGCCTACAATCAGCCCCAGCATTTT
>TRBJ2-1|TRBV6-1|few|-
CASRGLQGVAYNEQFF
TGTGCCAGCAGGGGACTACAGGGGGTCGCCTACAATGAGCAGTTCTTC
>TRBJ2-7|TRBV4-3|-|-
CASSQEARGGYEQYF
TGCGCCAGCAGCCAAGAAGCCAGGGGTGGTTACGAGCAGTACTTC
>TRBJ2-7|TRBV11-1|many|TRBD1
CASSSDRENYEQYF
TGTGCCAGCAGCTCGGACAGGGAGAACTACGAGCAGTACTTC
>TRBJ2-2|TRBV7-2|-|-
CASAFSSTGELFF
TGTGCCAGCGCCTTCAGTAGCACCGGGGAGCTGTTTTTT
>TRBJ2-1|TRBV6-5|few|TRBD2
CASSYLAGGSNEQFF
TGTGCCAGCAGTTACTTAGCGGGAGGGAGCAATGAGCAGTTCTTC
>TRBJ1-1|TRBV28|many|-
CASSFLTGAFF
TGTGCCAGCAGTTTCTTAACTGGAGCTTTCTTT
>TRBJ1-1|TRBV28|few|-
CASSLPGRGRTEAFF
TGTGCCAGCAGTTTACCGGGTCGGGGGAGGACTGAAGCTTTCTTT
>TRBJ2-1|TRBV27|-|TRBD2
CASSSLLRGAVGEQFF
TGTGCCAGCAGTTCCCTCTTGCGGGGGGCGGTGGGTGAGCAGTTCTTC
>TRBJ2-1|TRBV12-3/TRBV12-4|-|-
CASSLWTNLDRNEQFF
TGTGCCAGCAGTTTGTGGACTAACCTCGATCGGAATGAGCAGTTCTTC
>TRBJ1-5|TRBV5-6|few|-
CASSLGGPGDSNQPQHF
TGTGCCAGCAGCTTGGGAGGTCCAGGGGATAGCAATCAGCCCCAGCATTTT
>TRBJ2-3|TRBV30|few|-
CAWTIGSTDTQYF
TGTGCCTGGACGATCGGCAGCACAGATACGCAGTATTTT
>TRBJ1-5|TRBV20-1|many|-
CSARMTGNQPQHF
TGCAGTGCTAGAATGACAGGTAATCAGCCCCAGCATTTT
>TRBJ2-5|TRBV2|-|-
CASSEYPEIQETQYF
TGTGCCAGCAGTGAATACCCAGAGATACAAGAGACCCAGTACTTC
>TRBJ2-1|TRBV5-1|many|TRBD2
CASSDLAGGMFYEQFF
TGCGCCAGCAGCGACCTAGCGGGAGGGATGTTCTATGAGCAGTTCTTC
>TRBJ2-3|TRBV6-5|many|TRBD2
CASSYYGLAGGPYTQYF
TGTGCCAGCAGTTACTACGGACTAGCGGGGGGGCCATATACGCAGTATTTT
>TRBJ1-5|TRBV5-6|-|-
CASSWGGALSNQPQHF
TGTGCCAGCAGCTGGGGTGGGGCGCTGAGCAATCAGCCCCAGCATTTT
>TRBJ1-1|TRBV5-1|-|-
CASSSQAEGTEAFF
TGCGCCAGCAGCTCCCAAGCAGAGGGCACTGAAGCTTTCTTT
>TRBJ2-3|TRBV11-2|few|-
CASRLLGGGRFAADTQYF
TGTGCCAGCAGGCTACTAGGAGGTGGCCGGTTCGCCGCAGATACGCAGTATTTT
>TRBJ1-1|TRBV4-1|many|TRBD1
CASSQDRTGWAFF
TGCGCCAGCAGCCAAGATAGGACAGGGTGGGCTTTCTTT
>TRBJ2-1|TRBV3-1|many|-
CASSPKLTDYNEQFF
TGTGCCAGCAGCCCAAAATTGACAGATTACAATGAGCAGTTCTTC
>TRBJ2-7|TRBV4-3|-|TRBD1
CASSKYPTGGYEQYF
TGCGCCAGCAGCAAATACCCGACAGGGGGGTACGAGCAGTACTTC
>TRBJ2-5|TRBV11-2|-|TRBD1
CASSDRDRVVTQYF
TGTGCCAGCAGCGACCGGGACAGGGTGGTGACCCAGTACTTC
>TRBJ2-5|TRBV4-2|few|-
CASSQDRGSETQYF
TGTGCCAGCAGCCAAGATCGGGGGTCAGAGACCCAGTACTTC
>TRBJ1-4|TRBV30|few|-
CAWSVGLATNEKLFF
TGTGCCTGGAGTGTAGGGCTAGCAACTAATGAAAAACTGTTTTTT
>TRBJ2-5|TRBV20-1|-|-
CSASLPQSVGGFPTQYF
TGCAGTGCTAGCCTTCCCCAATCTGTGGGGGGTTTTCCGACCCAGTACTTC
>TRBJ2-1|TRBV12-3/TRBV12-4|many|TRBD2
CASSFSGTSGTNEQFF
TGTGCCAGCAGTTTTTCGGGGACTAGCGGGACCAATGAGCAGTTCTTC
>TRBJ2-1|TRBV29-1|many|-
CSAPLTGSYNEQFF
TGCAGCGCGCCCCTGACGGGCTCCTACAATGAGCAGTTCTTC
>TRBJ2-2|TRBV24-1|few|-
CATRDRAGNTGELFF
TGTGCCACCAGAGACCGGGCAGGGAACACCGGGGAGCTGTTTTTT
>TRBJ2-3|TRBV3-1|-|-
CASSLQGVGLITDTQYF
TGTGCCAGCAGCCTCCAAGGGGTAGGACTTATCACAGATACGCAGTATTTT
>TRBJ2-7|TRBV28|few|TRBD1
CASNSGVGTGSYEQYF
TGTGCCAGCAATTCGGGGGTCGGGACAGGGTCCTACGAGCAGTACTTC
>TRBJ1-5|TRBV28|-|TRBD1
CASRSVRGMQPQHF
TGTGCCAGCAGATCCGTCAGGGGGATGCAGCCCCAGCATTTT